Listed here is a single T cell receptor (beta chain). This specimen comes from a study of shared clonotypes between healthy human individuals. The method was immunoSEQ multiplex PCR; TCRdb's version includes in-frame clones alone and lacks a portion of them. The sample lists around 700,000 clones, 74% occurring once. The CDR3 covers 14 residues. The germline CDR1 and CDR2 sequences are LNHDA and SQIVND (reference sequence). Trimming removed 6 bases at V and 2 bases at J, with 12 bases between. This TCR was sampled from a woman in her twenties or thirties in good health. The sequenced material came from memory CD4+ T cells sorted from blood. Regarding subset: CD45RA-negative fraction. V is TRBV19 and J is TRBJ2-3, with D perhaps TRBD2 (5 bases). The CDR3 loop is CASRDPGITDTQYF. In nucleotides, the CDR3 is TGTGCCAGTAGGGACCCGGGGATCACAGATACGCAGTATTTT.